This T cell receptor (beta chain) was sequenced for a study of T cells after posttransplantation cyclophosphamide. There are a few counts of this clone. CDR1 is SGDLS and CDR2 is YYNGEE in the germline V gene. The CDR3 extends over 15 amino acids. V was cut by 3 bases and J by 6 bases, with 19 bases left in between. TCRdb's table, derived via immunoSEQ multiplex PCR, lists solely in-frame clones and lacks some. The table records roughly 13,000 clones, approximately 80% of them present only once. The specimen was memory CD4+ T cells sorted from PBMCs. The chain couples TRBV9 to TRBJ2-7, with D possibly TRBD1 on 6 matching bases. This TCR derives from a man aged 45 to 65. Here the CDR3 DNA reads TGTGCCAGCAGCGCCTGGGACACCTCAGGGACCGAGCAGTACTTC. This codes for CASSAWDTSGTEQYF.